Shown below are 5 T cell receptor beta chains from a single sample sequenced in a study of OX40 agonist ivuxolimab in advanced cancers. Data came from immunoSEQ multiplex PCR; TCRdb stores just in-frame clones and leaves some out. The sample lists some 71,000 clones, 84% seen once, with around 0.8% in the top ten. Specimen: CD4+ or CD8+ T cells sorted from blood, collected in a trial of the OX40 agonist ivuxolimab. These receptor sequences come from an adult with an advanced solid tumor such as melanoma, head and neck, liver or kidney cancer.

J is TRBJ2-3 and V is TRBV7-2; 9 nucleotides agree with TRBD2. Germline V CDR1 and CDR2: SGHTA, FQGNSA. CDR3 length equals 16 residues. The ends lost 5 bases at V and 2 bases at J; junction bases unmatched: 8. Here the CDR3 reads CASSATTSGNTDTQYF. The CDR3 DNA reads TGTGCCAGCAGCGCCACGACTAGCGGAAACACAGATACGCAGTATTTT.

The count of this clone is one. V gene TRBV5-1 combines with J gene TRBJ2-1, with TRBD2 as a possible D gene (6 bases). The ends were cut back, 3 bases at V and 4 bases at J, with 8 bases in the middle. This CDR3 contains 13 residues. The germline V gene encodes CDR1 SGHRS and CDR2 YFSETQ. CDR3 region: CASSSGGYNEQFF. In DNA, the CDR3 is TGCGCCAGCAGCTCTGGAGGGTACAATGAGCAGTTCTTC.

This clone has only a few counts. The rearrangement joins TRBV7-2 to TRBJ1-1; unclear D gene. Germline V CDR1 and CDR2: SGHTA, FQGNSA. This CDR3 has 12 amino acids. Deletions cut 7 bases from V and 1 base from J, with 7 bases between. CDR3 DNA sequence: TGTGCCAGCACATGGGGGAACACTGAAGCTTTCTTT. As protein: CASTWGNTEAFF.

This clone appeared once. In DNA, the CDR3 is TGTGCCAGCAGTGAAGTCGGGGGCAGCAATCAGCCCCAGCATTTT. Encoded protein: CASSEVGGSNQPQHF. This chain links TRBV6-1 with TRBJ1-5, with D possibly being TRBD1 (6 bases). Between the trimmed V and J ends, which lost 1 base and 1 base, there was a span of 8 bases. Germline loops: CDR1 MNHNS, CDR2 SASEGT. CDR3 length equals 15 residues.

The chain uses TRBV18 and TRBJ2-3; maybe TRBD2 (5 bases). V lost 4 bases, J lost 2 bases, and 10 bases lay in between. Germline CDR1 KGHSH, CDR2 LQKENI. The CDR3 runs to 14 residues. The CDR3 DNA reads as TGTGCCAGCTCACGGACTTCATTCACAGATACGCAGTATTTT. It specifies CASSRTSFTDTQYF. Based on the CDR3 plus reference TRBV18 and TRBJ2-3, the full variable domain is NAGVMQNPRHLVRRRGQEARLRCSPMKGHSHVYWYRQLPEEGLKFMVYLQKENIIDESGMPKERFSAEFPKEGPSILRIQQVVRGDSAAYFCASSRTSFTDTQYFGPGTRLTVL.